The 20 T cell receptor beta chains reported below all come from one sample, sequenced in a study of T cells in Graves' hyperthyroidism and ophthalmopathy. TCR beta CDR3 regions were amplified from RNA. TCR CDR3 regions were first amplified by RT-PCR with HTBI primers. TCRdb used MiXCR to reprocess the multiplex PCR reads, holding one entry per CDR3 protein. The sample includes over 450,000 distinct CDR3 sequences, around 14% of them seen just once. The sequencing sample was made of blood. The receptors derive from a woman in her late teens or twenties with Graves' hyperthyroidism.

This clonotype was found a few times. The chain recombines TRBV4-1 with TRBJ1-3; no clear D. Trimming shortened V by 0 bases and J by 7 bases, and 10 bases separated the two germline ends. The CDR3 totals 14 residues. Germline-derived CDR1 and CDR2 are MGHRA and YSYEKL. The CDR3 DNA follows: TGCGCCAGCAGCCAAGAAGGAAGGTGGAACACCATATATTTT. This encodes CASSQEGRWNTIYF.

At least ten counts were recorded for this clonotype. V gene TRBV2 combines with J gene TRBJ2-1; TRBD1 matches at 9 bases. The CDR3 is 17 residues long. In germline, CDR1 is SNHLY, CDR2 FYNNEI. V trimming: 2 bases; J trimming: 6 bases; junction bases outside the gene matches: 11. CDR3 amino acids: CASSERRGTGFFNEQFF. The CDR3 DNA sequence: TGTGCCAGCAGTGAAAGGCGAGGGACAGGGTTTTTCAATGAGCAGTTCTTC.

This clonotype was detected many times. The rearrangement uses TRBV10-3 and TRBJ2-1; 14 bases align to TRBD2. Germline V lookup: CDR1 ENHRY, CDR2 SYGVKD. CDR3 length: 16 residues. Unmatched junction bases numbered 6, after V lost 3 bases and J lost 8 bases. The CDR3 reads CAISDLTSGRGYEQFF. As DNA, the CDR3 is TGTGCCATCAGTGACCTGACTAGCGGGAGGGGCTATGAGCAGTTCTTC.

This clonotype came up a few times. Germline is not matched at one junction end, which may reflect a read error. The chain recombines TRBV20-1 with TRBJ2-2; possibly TRBD2 for D (5 bases). The CDR3 length is 17 residues. In germline, CDR1 is DFQATT, CDR2 SNEGSKA (reference sequence). The CDR3 DNA is TGCAGTGCTAGAGAGGGGTCGAGGGAGAGGAACACCGGGGAGCTGCTTTTT. Translation: CSAREGSRERNTGELLF.

This clonotype turned up a few times. A much larger clone is a single base away; this may be a read error. The chain carries TRBV5-1 and TRBJ1-1; D unclear. Trimming left V 5 bases short and J 4 bases short, with 9 bases between. The CDR3 is made up of 12 amino acids. Germline CDR1 and CDR2: SGHRS and YFSETQ. The DNA for the CDR3 is TGCGCCAGCAGGCGCCGGAGCACTGAAGCTTTCTTT. Protein sequence: CASRRRSTEAFF.

This clonotype was picked up a small number of times. V and J are TRBV19 and TRBJ1-2; no clear D gene. Germline assignment: CDR1 LNHDA and CDR2 SQIVND (reference sequence). Trimming removed 9 bases at V and 1 base at J, with 18 bases between. The CDR3 is 15 residues long. The CDR3 reads CASAPRTFFNYGYTF. CDR3 nucleotides: TGTGCCAGCGCCCCCCGGACCTTCTTTAACTATGGCTACACCTTC.

This clonotype was observed at least ten times. The chain recombines TRBV7-9 with TRBJ2-1; tentatively, D is TRBD2 (5 bases). CDR3 size: 15 residues. Germline V gene lookup returns CDR1 SEHNR and CDR2 FQNEAQ (reference sequence). Trimming stripped 5 bases from V and 4 bases from J, with 15 bases between. CDR3 protein: CASSPKVPGYNEQFF. In DNA, the CDR3 is TGTGCCAGCAGCCCCAAAGTCCCGGGGTACAATGAGCAGTTCTTC.

This clonotype was recorded at least ten times. This chain joins TRBV5-1 and TRBJ2-1, with a weak D call TRBD1 (5 bases). Germline V gene data show CDR1 as SGHRS and CDR2 as YFSETQ. This CDR3 is 14 amino acids long. V lost 0 bases and J lost 6, with 10 bases in between. The CDR3 bases are TGCGCCAGCAGCTTGGGACAGCGAAGCAATGAGCAGTTCTTC. Residues: CASSLGQRSNEQFF.

This clonotype occurred many times. A read error may account for a junction end that differs from germline. The chain has TRBV20-1 and TRBJ2-2, with D possibly matching TRBD2 (5 bases). Germline V gene sequence: CDR1 DFQATT, CDR2 SNEGSKA (reference sequence). This CDR3 has 15 amino acids. As DNA, the CDR3 is TGCAGTGGTAGAAGAGCGGATTGGGGTACCGGGGAGCTGTTTTTT. Residues: CSGRRADWGTGELFF.

This clonotype was picked up a small number of times. J is TRBJ2-3 and V is TRBV15, with a weak D call TRBD2 (7 bases). Trimming shortened V by 6 bases and J by 6 bases, and 19 bases separated the two germline ends. CDR3 length: 15 amino acids. Looked up from germline, CDR1 is LNHNV and CDR2 is YYDKDF (reference sequence). CDR3 DNA sequence: TGTGCCACCAGAGATAGGGGGGGCCCCTTGGATACGCAGTATTTT. Its protein is CATRDRGGPLDTQYF.

This clonotype came up many times. The chain uses TRBV19 and TRBJ1-6, with D perhaps TRBD1 (6 bases). This CDR3 has 17 amino acids. In germline, CDR1 is LNHDA, CDR2 SQIVND (reference sequence). V was clipped by 5 bases and J by 8 bases, with 22 bases between them. The chain's CDR3 is CASSPPPYRATDSPLHF. As DNA, the CDR3 is TGTGCCAGTAGTCCGCCCCCGTACAGGGCGACGGATTCACCCCTCCACTTT.

For this clonotype: One end of the junction fails to match germline, which may point to a read error. V and J are TRBV7-3 and TRBJ2-5, with D perhaps TRBD2 (6 bases). The CDR3 length is 14 residues. Germline CDR1 and CDR2: SGHTA and FQGTGA. The CDR3 protein is CASSSGSARETQHF. CDR3 nucleotides: TGTGCCAGCAGCTCAGGATCGGCTCGGGAGACCCAGCACTTC.

The CDR3 coding sequence is TGTGCCAGCAGCAAGGGGGCGTTTGAAGCGGGAGGATTTTGGGGTTGGGATACGCAGTATTTT. Translating it yields CASSKGAFEAGGFWGWDTQYF. This chain links TRBV13 with TRBJ2-3; the match to TRBD2 covers 9 bases. The V gene end was trimmed by 5 bases and the J gene end by 6 bases; junction bases not matched to a gene: 27. CDR3 length: 21 residues. From germline, CDR1 is PRHDT and CDR2 FYEKMQ (reference sequence).

This clonotype was found many times. The V call is TRBV7-2, the J call TRBJ1-1; D gene ambiguous. V was cut by 2 bases and J by 5 bases, with 9 bases left in between. Germline V gives CDR1 SGHTA, CDR2 FQGNSA. The CDR3 runs to 13 residues. The DNA of the CDR3 is TGTGCCAGCAGCTTACGCCCAGAAACTGAAGCTTTCTTT. The encoded protein is CASSLRPETEAFF.

This clonotype was counted a few times. The V and J genes are TRBV9 and TRBJ1-6; D gene unclear. The CDR3 extends over 13 amino acids. Trimming shortened V by 1 base and J by 8 bases, and 7 bases separated the two germline ends. Germline CDR1 is SGDLS and CDR2 is YYNGEE. The DNA for the CDR3 is TGTGCCAGCAGCGTACTCCGGGATTCACCCCTCCACTTT. This sequence encodes CASSVLRDSPLHF.

This clonotype has a count of ten or more. The gene calls are TRBV7-6 and TRBJ2-1, with D perhaps assigned TRBD1 or TRBD2 (5 bases each). Germline V gene lookup returns CDR1 SGHVS and CDR2 FNYEAQ. V lost 3 bases and J lost 7, with 10 bases in between. CDR3 length: 13 amino acids. CDR3: CASSLVWGNEQFF. CDR3 DNA: TGTGCCAGCAGCTTGGTGTGGGGGAATGAGCAGTTCTTC.

The genes are TRBV14 and TRBJ1-1; the match to TRBD1 covers 10 bases. V was clipped by 1 base and J by 2 bases; unmatched bases: 7. Germline CDR1 SGHDN, CDR2 FVKESK. The CDR3 length is 17 residues. The CDR3 sequence is CASSQVWGQGKNTEAFF. The CDR3 DNA follows: TGTGCCAGCAGCCAAGTGTGGGGACAGGGGAAAAACACTGAAGCTTTCTTT.

The chain combines TRBV7-3 with TRBJ2-3; D is unclear. The CDR3 extends over 15 amino acids. Trimming took 4 bases from V and 3 from J, leaving 14 bases between them. Germline V gene data show CDR1 as SGHTA and CDR2 as FQGTGA. This CDR3 reads CASSSTGLRTDTQYF. CDR3 sequence (DNA): TGTGCCAGCAGCTCCACGGGCCTTCGAACAGATACGCAGTATTTT.

This clonotype was detected only a few times. The rearrangement joins TRBV6-6 to TRBJ2-4; D perhaps matches TRBD1 (5 bases). The CDR3 contains 15 residues. Trimming cost V 0 bases and J 1 base, with 7 bases left between them. Germline-derived CDR1 and CDR2 are MNHNY and SVGAGI (reference sequence). CDR3 sequence: CASSYSPGAKNIQYF. CDR3 DNA sequence: TGTGCCAGCAGTTACTCCCCAGGGGCCAAAAACATTCAGTACTTC.

This clonotype has at least ten counts. The V and J genes are TRBV28 and TRBJ1-5; 9 positions match TRBD1. The CDR3 sequence is 14 residues long. The trim removed 6 bases at V and 3 bases at J, leaving 3 bases unmatched. Germline loops: CDR1 MDHEN, CDR2 SYDVKM. The CDR3 spells CASREQGANQPQHF. CDR3 coding DNA: TGTGCCAGCAGAGAACAGGGGGCCAATCAGCCCCAGCATTTT.